These 11 T cell receptor beta chains share one sample of origin, sequenced in a study of graft-versus-host responses after intestinal transplantation (dated by TCRdb to the early 2020s). Their recognized antigens are unknown. This sample's time point label indicates: cells obtained before transplantation from donor or recipient. The library was prepared using the immunoSEQ multiplex PCR assay. TCRdb stores this immuneACCESS table with in-frame sequences only. Part of the clones is absent; in the studies checked, under half of the shortfall reflects unresolved V genes, and no reason is known for the rest. The sample has some 90,000 clones on record, 80% to 95% of them singletons. The top ten clonotypes cover roughly 0.3% of the sample. The starting material was unstimulated CD4+ T cells sorted from spleen or lymph node cells, obtained before intestinal transplant. The source is a human donor who received an intestinal transplant.

The J gene is TRBJ1-1, the V gene TRBV5-1; D is unclear. Per germline, CDR1 SGHRS and CDR2 YFSETQ. This CDR3 has 14 residues. V was cut by 4 bases and J by 1 base, with 11 bases left in between. CDR3 in amino acids: CASSIGMSNTEAFF. The CDR3 DNA reads TGCGCCAGCAGCATAGGGATGTCGAACACTGAAGCTTTCTTT.

V gene TRBV19 combines with J gene TRBJ2-5; maybe TRBD2 (5 bases). Per germline, CDR1 LNHDA and CDR2 SQIVND (reference sequence). This CDR3 is built from 14 residues. The V end was cut by 10 bases, the J end by 4 bases, with 19 bases between. DNA for the CDR3: TGTGCCACAAAGCAGTATCTAGCTTCAGAGACCCAGTACTTC. Its translation is CATKQYLASETQYF.

In its sample, this clone was seen a few times. This rearrangement joins TRBV19 to TRBJ2-5; maybe TRBD1 (6 bases). The germline CDR1 and CDR2 sequences are LNHDA and SQIVND (reference sequence). Trimming stripped 4 bases from V and 0 bases from J, with 12 bases between. This CDR3 region has 15 residues. The CDR3 DNA follows: TGTGCCAGTAGTACGGGAACAGGGTACCAAGAGACCCAGTACTTC. It is translated as CASSTGTGYQETQYF.

The chain is built from TRBV27 and TRBJ2-7, with 8 nucleotides matching TRBD1. Looked up from germline, CDR1 is MNHEY and CDR2 is SMNVEV (reference sequence). The CDR3 is 14 amino acids. Unmatched junction bases numbered 4, after V lost 2 bases and J lost 4 bases. The CDR3, as DNA: TGTGCCAGCAGTTTAGCAGGGGGCCGATACGAGCAGTACTTC. Protein product: CASSLAGGRYEQYF.

The CDR3 spells CASSLGHFSGANVLTF. As DNA, the CDR3 is TGTGCCAGCTCGTTGGGACATTTCTCTGGGGCCAACGTCCTGACTTTC. The chain recombines TRBV7-9 with TRBJ2-6, with D maybe TRBD1 (6 bases). Trimming stripped 8 bases from V and 0 bases from J, with 14 bases between. The CDR3 has 16 residues. Germline V lookup: CDR1 SEHNR, CDR2 FQNEAQ (reference sequence).

The chain carries TRBV7-8 and TRBJ2-1; D remains ambiguous. This CDR3 spans 15 amino acids. The V gene's germline CDR1 is SGHVS and CDR2 FQNEAQ. V lost 1 base and J lost 0, with 7 bases in between. The CDR3 DNA sequence: TGTGCCAGCAGCTTAGGTGGCAACTCCTACAATGAGCAGTTCTTC. Protein sequence: CASSLGGNSYNEQFF.

The gene calls are TRBV7-9 and TRBJ2-7, with TRBD2 matching 8 bases. Germline CDR1 is SEHNR and CDR2 is FQNEAQ (reference sequence). The CDR3 extends over 14 amino acids. V lost 2 bases to trimming and J lost 4 bases; unmatched junction nucleotides: 4. The CDR3 here is CASSLTAGDYEQYF. CDR3 in DNA: TGTGCCAGCAGCTTAACAGCGGGAGATTACGAGCAGTACTTC.

The chain links TRBV10-3 to TRBJ1-2; D unclear. The CDR3 contains 13 residues. Germline CDR1 ENHRY, CDR2 SYGVKD. V dropped 0 bases and J dropped 8 bases, with 10 bases sitting between them. CDR3 region: CAISESWNQGYTF. For the CDR3, the DNA is TGTGCCATCAGTGAGTCATGGAATCAAGGCTACACCTTC.

V and J are TRBV30 and TRBJ1-5, with D unresolved. The CDR3 sequence is 14 residues long. Trimming stripped 1 base from V and 3 bases from J, with 10 bases between. CDR1 and CDR2 from the germline V gene are GTSNPN and SVGIG (reference sequence). The CDR3 protein is CAWSGSRDNQPQHF. The DNA of the CDR3 is TGTGCCTGGAGTGGATCTAGGGACAATCAGCCCCAGCATTTT.

The chain recombines TRBV2 with TRBJ1-5; D unclear. The V end was cut by 2 bases, the J end by 5 bases, with 7 bases between. Per germline, CDR1 SNHLY and CDR2 FYNNEI. The CDR3 spans 13 residues. The DNA of the CDR3 is TGTGCCAGCAGTGAAAATAACTATCAGCCCCAGCATTTT. This encodes CASSENNYQPQHF.

The J gene is TRBJ1-5, the V gene TRBV30; D is undetermined. CDR1 is GTSNPN and CDR2 is SVGIG in the germline V gene (reference sequence). The CDR3 runs to 14 residues. Trimming left V 0 bases short and J 3 bases short, with 9 bases between. The CDR3 region is CAWSVQQFNQPQHF. The CDR3 DNA reads as TGTGCCTGGAGTGTACAACAGTTCAATCAGCCCCAGCATTTT.